The next 7 T cell receptor beta chains were all read from a single sample in a study of control samples from healthy donors and cancer patients. Using immunoSEQ multiplex PCR, the repertoire was profiled, and TCRdb retains in-frame clones only, with some absent. The table lists about 79,000 clones, 80% to 95% of them singletons, with roughly 1.3% in the top ten. The material sequenced was PBMCs. The source of these receptors is a woman in her 40s with lung cancer.

V is TRBV14 and J is TRBJ2-1; possibly TRBD1 or TRBD2 for D (5 bases each). This CDR3 has 14 residues. V lost 4 bases and J 9 bases, leaving 16 bases between the germline ends. Germline V gene data show CDR1 as SGHDN and CDR2 as FVKESK. CDR3 region: CASSRTSRQGEQFF. The CDR3 nucleotides read TGTGCCAGCAGCCGTACTAGTCGTCAGGGTGAGCAGTTCTTC. Using reference TRBV14 and TRBJ2-1 for the parts outside the CDR3, the full variable domain is EAGVTQFPSHSVIEKGQTVTLRCDPISGHDNLYWYRRVMGKEIKFLLHFVKESKQDESGMPNNRFLAERTGGTYSTLKVQPAELEDSGVYFCASSRTSRQGEQFFGPGTRLTVL.

The CDR3 DNA sequence: TGTGCCACCAAAGGGGGGGAGGGATATGGCTACACCTTC. This sequence encodes CATKGGEGYGYTF. This chain uses TRBV19 with TRBJ1-2; perhaps TRBD1 as D (6 bases). The V and J ends lost 10 bases and 5 bases respectively, with 17 bases between them. Germline CDR1 is LNHDA and CDR2 is SQIVND (reference sequence). The CDR3 has 13 amino acids.

The chain combines TRBV6-5 with TRBJ2-7, with 9 bases fitting TRBD1. Trimming removed 4 bases from V and 2 bases from J; junction bases left unmatched: 3. CDR1 and CDR2 (germline): MNHEY, SVGAGI. This CDR3 is 14 amino acids long. As DNA, the CDR3 is TGTGCCAGCAGTTCCGGACAGGGGACCTACGAGCAGTACTTC. Translating gives CASSSGQGTYEQYF.

The chain carries TRBV3-1 (or the pseudogene TRBV3-2) and TRBJ2-5; D not certain. Trimming removed 0 bases from V and 4 bases from J, with 6 bases in between. The CDR3 totals 13 residues. CDR1 and CDR2 from the germline V gene are LGHDT and YNNKEL (reference sequence). The CDR3 DNA reads as TGTGCCAGCAGCCAAGATGAGATAGAGACCCAGTACTTC. As protein: CASSQDEIETQYF.

The chain employs TRBV3-1 (or the pseudogene TRBV3-2) and TRBJ1-1, with TRBD1 identical over 9 bases. V was pared by 1 base and J by 5 bases, with 8 bases of the junction left unmatched. Germline CDR1 LGHDT, CDR2 YNNKEL (reference sequence). The CDR3 consists of 16 residues. CDR3: CASSQVLQGARTEAFF. The CDR3 DNA reads TGTGCCAGCAGCCAAGTATTACAGGGGGCACGTACTGAAGCTTTCTTT.

The J gene is TRBJ2-5, the V gene TRBV12-5, with 10 positions matching TRBD1. The length of the CDR3 is 14 residues. Trimming at V came to 5 bases and at J to 7 bases, leaving 7 bases not matched to a gene. Looked up from germline, CDR1 is LGHNT and CDR2 is FRNRAP. The CDR3 DNA reads as TGTGCTAGTGGTCCCGGGACAGGGGTAGGGACCCAGTACTTC. Residues: CASGPGTGVGTQYF.

CDR3 coding DNA: TGTGCCAGCAGCCTTATGGGCCTCAATCAGGGGACTGTGAACACTGAAGCTTTCTTT. Translating gives CASSLMGLNQGTVNTEAFF. This chain uses TRBV7-2 with TRBJ1-1; D might be TRBD1 (6 bases). Germline V lookup: CDR1 SGHTA, CDR2 FQGNSA. V shed 5 bases and J shed 0 bases, with 25 bases lying between them. The CDR3 spans 19 residues.